Described below is a single TCR beta chain sequence and its context. This sample is part of a study of T-cell memory formation after mild COVID-19. TCRdb re-derived calls from the 5' RACE reads in MiXCR, one entry per CDR3 protein. The repertoire includes 300,000 to 400,000 distinct CDR3 sequences, 28% of them detected once, and approximately 13% sits in the top ten. The sequenced material came from PBMCs or a T cell subset sorted from them (not recorded which). The sequence was collected from an adult woman who had mild COVID-19 (a few samples of this study predate the infection). Cell type and time point are not known.

CDR3 sequence reads: CASSSAGAYSNQPQHF. The CDR3 nucleotides read TGTGCCAGCAGTTCGGCAGGGGCGTATAGCAATCAGCCCCAGCATTTT. The rearrangement links TRBV12-3 or TRBV12-4 to TRBJ1-5; maybe TRBD1 (6 bases). With 4 bases removed from V and 0 bases from J, the gap between germline ends came to 13 bases. The CDR3 is 16 amino acids.